One and the same sample provided the 4 T cell receptor beta chains below, sequenced in a study of blood T cell repertoires in COVID-19. The table came from immunoSEQ multiplex PCR; TCRdb's copy has only in-frame clones and leaves some out. The profile covers tens of thousands of clones, with roughly four fifths appearing a single time and around 7% taken by the ten largest. Sequencing was carried out using peripheral blood. These receptors originate from a man aged 35-49 years with acute or convalescent COVID-19.

The chain is built from TRBV11-2 and TRBJ2-7, with D possibly being TRBD2 (5 bases). The CDR3 sequence is 15 residues long. CDR1 and CDR2 (germline): SGHAT, FQNNGV. With 1 base removed from V and 0 bases from J, the gap between germline ends came to 10 bases. The CDR3 loop is CASSLGPRDSYEQYF. DNA for the CDR3: TGTGCCAGCAGCTTAGGCCCCCGGGACTCCTACGAGCAGTACTTC.

This clone appeared once. The chain couples TRBV6-5 to TRBJ2-7; 7 positions match TRBD2. Trimming at V came to 2 bases and at J to 5 bases, leaving 6 bases not matched to a gene. The CDR3 covers 14 residues. Germline values: CDR1 MNHEY, CDR2 SVGAGI. CDR3 loop: CASSYPGGSNEQYF. For the CDR3, the DNA is TGTGCCAGCAGTTACCCGGGGGGTAGCAACGAGCAGTACTTC.

The chain joins TRBV7-6 to TRBJ2-5, with a weak D call TRBD1 (6 bases). Germline V gene data show CDR1 as SGHVS and CDR2 as FNYEAQ. Trimming stripped 3 bases from V and 1 base from J, with 15 bases between. CDR3 length: 16 amino acids. The CDR3 DNA is TGTGCCAGCAGCTTTCATGGACAGTTGGTCCAAGAGACCCAGTACTTC. This encodes CASSFHGQLVQETQYF.

The gene calls are TRBV9 and TRBJ1-2; the match to TRBD1 covers 7 bases. This CDR3 spans 16 amino acids. V was pared by 0 bases and J by 5 bases, with 10 bases of the junction left unmatched. Germline V gene data show CDR1 as SGDLS and CDR2 as YYNGEE. The DNA for the CDR3 is TGTGCCAGCAGCGTAGGAGGACAGGCTACGAGGTATGGCTACACCTTC. Encoded protein: CASSVGGQATRYGYTF.